The T cell receptor beta chain described here comes from a study of blood T cell repertoires in COVID-19. Overall study context: Sources were T cells, B-cell-depleted T cells, or PBMCs; the material itself was cDNA or gDNA.

Using immunoSEQ multiplex PCR, the repertoire was profiled, and TCRdb retains in-frame clones only, with some absent. The sample consists of approximately 140,000 clones, 85% to 90% of them appearing once. This CDR3 is 15 amino acids long. Germline loops: CDR1 MNHNS, CDR2 SASEGT. The ends lost 2 bases at V and 3 bases at J; junction bases unmatched: 2. This clone was recorded at least ten times. The sequenced material came from peripheral blood. This chain links TRBV6-1 with TRBJ1-3; 9 bases are a match to TRBD1. The sequence derives from a man aged 45-60 years with active or convalescent COVID-19. The CDR3 spells CASSETGGGGNTIYF. The CDR3, as DNA: TGTGCCAGCAGTGAAACAGGGGGCGGTGGAAACACCATATATTTT.